Listed below are T cell receptor beta chains from one sample, sequenced in a study of read filtering for tumor transcriptome and immune sequencing. TCRdb re-analysed the reads in MiXCR, keeping a single row per CDR3 protein. The profile shows more than 100,000 distinct CDR3 sequences, around 13% of them singletons. Sequenced material: a population of CD138-negative cells sorted from bone marrow. The receptors were sampled from a donor at least 40 years old with multiple myeloma. Both conserved end residues are trimmed from each CDR3. The D gene is left open where the match is weak.

V	D	CDR3
TRBV7-9	NA	ASSLGNGYYGYT
TRBV3-1	NA	ASSQESYTGELF
TRBV11-2	NA	ASSLAGALQETQY
TRBV2	TRBD2	ASTIGTSGKY
TRBV2	NA	ASSPGPRSTDTQY
TRBV4-2	TRBD2	ASSQSGGSNEQF
TRBV6-1	NA	ASTIGGALGEQF
TRBV6-1	NA	ASSYTRSNTEAF
TRBV6-5	NA	ASSYGSVETQY
TRBV29-1	NA	SVLLNEKLF
TRBV20-1	NA	SANGRSSGANVLT
TRBV7-8	TRBD1	ASSYRTGSTDTQY
TRBV20-1	NA	SASRRAGAEAF
TRBV5-1	TRBD1	ASSLSTGGYGYT
TRBV5-1	NA	ASRLNSANTGELF
TRBV6-2/TRBV6-3	NA	ASRQGLSDVSIQH
TRBV28	TRBD1	ASSLPGTGGETQY
TRBV12-3/TRBV12-4	TRBD1	ASSFGTDIRREQY
TRBV4-2	NA	ASSQDELSTDTQY
TRBV19	NA	ASSITGANVLT
TRBV29-1	NA	SVATPRYTEAF
TRBV10-2	TRBD2	ASSHLGLAGGGETQY
TRBV20-1	TRBD1	SARRDRGYEQY
TRBV20-1	NA	SASRDTQYNEQF
TRBV9	NA	ASSAHEFTDTQY
TRBV4-1	NA	ASSQVSQVADTQY
TRBV20-1	NA	SARDIGGNSYNEQF
TRBV5-5	NA	ASSFRDDNEQF
TRBV5-5	NA	ASSLDGGLDEQF
TRBV10-3	NA	AISESAGGPNEQF
TRBV20-1	NA	SAHHSQEYSNQPQH
TRBV30	NA	AWKGADTQY
TRBV4-1	TRBD2	ASGSGRIGETQY
TRBV20-1	TRBD1	SALGQLNTEAF
TRBV5-1	NA	ASSLVQGNTGELF
TRBV28	NA	ASRSGPNQPQH
TRBV3-1	NA	ASSHRGANTDTQY